A selection of T cell receptor beta chains follows, all from one sample in a study of PD-1 blockade in classical Hodgkin lymphoma. Profiled with immunoSEQ multiplex PCR; TCRdb holds only in-frame clones, not every one. The table lists approximately 6,000 clones, about 86% of them singletons, with approximately 47% in the top ten. This specimen was peripheral blood mononuclear cells (PBMCs), taken before the second cycle of nivolumab. Receptors originate from a human donor with classical Hodgkin lymphoma. The CDR3 runs from the conserved cysteine through the conserved F or W. Not all rows give a size; the values are once, few, many and, for expanded clones, a class.

TRBV4-1	TRBJ2-1	.	CASSPAQGLAGGSYNEQFF
TRBV7-5	TRBJ2-3	.	CASSLASGNTDTQYF
TRBV19	TRBJ1-1	.	CASSSLLGSTEAFF
TRBV30	TRBJ2-3	.	CAWGGWVADTQYF
TRBV18	TRBJ1-4	.	CASSPLQGLIGELFF
TRBV19	TRBJ1-3	once	CASAGDGNTIYF
TRBV6-5	TRBJ2-2	.	CASSRGRAGELFF
TRBV18	TRBJ1-2	few	CASSPRQGPNYGYTF
TRBV12-5	TRBJ1-5	.	CASGFLRAGQPQHF
TRBV5-7	TRBJ1-1	.	CASSPGRGNTEAFF
TRBV19	TRBJ1-2	.	CASTPMGGYGYTF
TRBV10-3	TRBJ2-3	.	CAISDSLAGDNTQYF
TRBV27	TRBJ2-3	once	CASSFGRPGFKDTQYF
TRBV11-3	TRBJ1-3	.	CASSSDRVLGNTIYF
TRBV6-1	TRBJ1-3	.	CASSEWGGRGNTIYF
TRBV6-5	TRBJ2-6	medium-sized	CASRTTSGANVLTF
TRBV10-3	TRBJ1-2	.	CAISPDRDNGYTF